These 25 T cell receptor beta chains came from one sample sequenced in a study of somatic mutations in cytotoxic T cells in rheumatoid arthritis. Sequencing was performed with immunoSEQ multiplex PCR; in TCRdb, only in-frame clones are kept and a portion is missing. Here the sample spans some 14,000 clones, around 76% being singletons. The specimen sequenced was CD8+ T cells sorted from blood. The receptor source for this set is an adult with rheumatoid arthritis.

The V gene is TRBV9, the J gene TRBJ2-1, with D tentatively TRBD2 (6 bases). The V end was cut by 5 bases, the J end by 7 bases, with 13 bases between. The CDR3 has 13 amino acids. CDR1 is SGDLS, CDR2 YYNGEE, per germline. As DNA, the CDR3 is TGTGCCAGCAGAGGAGGGTCAGGGAATGAGCAGTTCTTC. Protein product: CASRGGSGNEQFF. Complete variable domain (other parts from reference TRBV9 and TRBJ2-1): DSGVTQTPKHLITATGQRVTLRCSPRSGDLSVYWYQQSLDQGLQFLIQYYNGEERAKGNILERFSAQQFPDLHSELNLSSLELGDSALYFCASRGGSGNEQFFGPGTRLTVL.

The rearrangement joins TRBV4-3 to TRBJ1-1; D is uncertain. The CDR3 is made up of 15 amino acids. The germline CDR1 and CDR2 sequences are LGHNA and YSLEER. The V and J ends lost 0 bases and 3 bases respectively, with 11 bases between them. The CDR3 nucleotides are TGCGCCAGCAGCCAAGATCGGGTTGGGGACACTGAAGCTTTCTTT. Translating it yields CASSQDRVGDTEAFF.

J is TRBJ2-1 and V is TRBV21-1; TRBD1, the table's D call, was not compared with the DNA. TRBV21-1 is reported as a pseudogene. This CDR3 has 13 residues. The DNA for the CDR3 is TGTGCCAGCAGTGATGCAGGGTTTACTGAGCAGTTCTTC. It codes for CASSDAGFTEQFF.

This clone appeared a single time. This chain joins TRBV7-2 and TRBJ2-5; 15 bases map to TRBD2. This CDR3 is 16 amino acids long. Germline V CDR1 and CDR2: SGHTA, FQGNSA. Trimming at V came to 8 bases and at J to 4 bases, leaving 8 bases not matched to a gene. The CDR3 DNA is TGTGCCAGCGCTGGACTAGCGGGGGGGCGTGTAGAGACCCAGTACTTC. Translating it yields CASAGLAGGRVETQYF.

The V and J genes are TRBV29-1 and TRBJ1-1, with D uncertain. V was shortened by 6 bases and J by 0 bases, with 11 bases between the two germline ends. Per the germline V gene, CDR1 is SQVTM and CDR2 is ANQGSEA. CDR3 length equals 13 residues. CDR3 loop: CSVPQVLNTEAFF. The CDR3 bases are TGCAGCGTGCCCCAGGTATTGAACACTGAAGCTTTCTTT.

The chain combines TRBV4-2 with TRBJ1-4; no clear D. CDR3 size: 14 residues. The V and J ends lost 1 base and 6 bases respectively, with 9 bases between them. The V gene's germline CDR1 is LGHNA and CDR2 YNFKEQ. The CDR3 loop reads CASSQGFSDEKLFF. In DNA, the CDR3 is TGTGCCAGCAGCCAAGGTTTTTCGGATGAAAAACTGTTTTTT.

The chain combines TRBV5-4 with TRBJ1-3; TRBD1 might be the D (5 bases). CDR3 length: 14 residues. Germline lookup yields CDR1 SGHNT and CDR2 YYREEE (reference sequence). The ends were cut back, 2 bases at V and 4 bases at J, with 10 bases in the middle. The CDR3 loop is CASSFQGAGNTIYF. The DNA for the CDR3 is TGTGCCAGCAGCTTCCAGGGTGCCGGAAACACCATATATTTT.

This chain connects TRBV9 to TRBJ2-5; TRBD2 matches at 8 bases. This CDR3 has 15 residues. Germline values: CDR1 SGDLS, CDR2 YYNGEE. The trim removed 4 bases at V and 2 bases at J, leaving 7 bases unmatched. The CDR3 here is CASSPNGGGQETQYF. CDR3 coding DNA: TGTGCCAGCAGCCCAAACGGGGGGGGGCAAGAGACCCAGTACTTC.

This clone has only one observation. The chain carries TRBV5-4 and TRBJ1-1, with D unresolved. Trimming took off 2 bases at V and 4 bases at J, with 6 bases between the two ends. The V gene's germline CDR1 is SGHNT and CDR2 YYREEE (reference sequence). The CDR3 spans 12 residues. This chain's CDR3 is CASSFHTTEAFF. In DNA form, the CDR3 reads TGTGCCAGCAGCTTTCATACCACTGAAGCTTTCTTT.

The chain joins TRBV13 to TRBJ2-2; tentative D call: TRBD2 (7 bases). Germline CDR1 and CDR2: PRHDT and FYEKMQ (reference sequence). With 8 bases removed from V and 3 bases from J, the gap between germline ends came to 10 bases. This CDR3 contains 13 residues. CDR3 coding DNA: TGTGCCAGCGGGGGGGGCTACACCGGGGAGCTGTTTTTT. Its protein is CASGGGYTGELFF.

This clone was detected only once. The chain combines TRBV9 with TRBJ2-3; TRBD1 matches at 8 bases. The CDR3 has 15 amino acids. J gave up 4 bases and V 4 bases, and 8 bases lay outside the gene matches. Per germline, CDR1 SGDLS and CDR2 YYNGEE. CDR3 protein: CASSSEGTGSDTQYF. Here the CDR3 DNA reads TGTGCCAGCAGCTCAGAAGGGACAGGTTCAGATACGCAGTATTTT.

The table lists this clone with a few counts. This chain's CDR3 is CATPRGTGSADEQYF. In DNA, the CDR3 is TGTGCCACCCCCCGGGGGACAGGGAGTGCGGACGAGCAGTACTTC. The chain employs TRBV27 and TRBJ2-7; 9 nucleotides agree with TRBD1. In germline, CDR1 is MNHEY, CDR2 SMNVEV (reference sequence). Trimming removed 10 bases from V and 5 bases from J; junction bases left unmatched: 15. The CDR3 consists of 15 residues.

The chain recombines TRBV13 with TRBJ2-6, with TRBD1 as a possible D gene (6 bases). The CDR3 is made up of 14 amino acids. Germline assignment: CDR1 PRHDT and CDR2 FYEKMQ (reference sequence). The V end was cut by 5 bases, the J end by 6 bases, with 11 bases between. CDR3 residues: CASSQQGVANVLTF. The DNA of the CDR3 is TGTGCCAGCAGCCAACAGGGTGTGGCCAACGTCCTGACTTTC.

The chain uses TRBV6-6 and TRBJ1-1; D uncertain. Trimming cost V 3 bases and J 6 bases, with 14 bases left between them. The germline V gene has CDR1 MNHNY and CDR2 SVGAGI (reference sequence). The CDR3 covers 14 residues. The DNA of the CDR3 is TGTGCCAGCAGTTATGAGGGCCTGGGGTCTGAAGCTTTCTTT. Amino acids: CASSYEGLGSEAFF.

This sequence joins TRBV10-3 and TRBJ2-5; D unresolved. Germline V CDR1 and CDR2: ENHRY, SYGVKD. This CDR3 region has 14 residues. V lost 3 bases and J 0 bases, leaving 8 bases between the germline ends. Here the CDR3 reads CAISEQSYQETQYF. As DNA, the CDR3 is TGTGCCATCAGTGAACAGAGTTACCAAGAGACCCAGTACTTC.

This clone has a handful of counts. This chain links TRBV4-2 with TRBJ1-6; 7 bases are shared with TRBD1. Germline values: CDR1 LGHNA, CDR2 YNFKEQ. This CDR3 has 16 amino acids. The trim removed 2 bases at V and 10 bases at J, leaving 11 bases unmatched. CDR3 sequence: CASSQNRGIGRSPLHF. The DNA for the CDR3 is TGTGCCAGCAGCCAAAACAGGGGAATTGGAAGGTCACCCCTCCACTTT.

The CDR3 protein is CASNARGPGEKLFF. The DNA for the CDR3 is TGTGCCAGCAATGCACGGGGCCCCGGGGAAAAACTGTTTTTT. The rearrangement links TRBV28 to TRBJ1-4; D may be TRBD1 (5 bases). Trimming took 7 bases from V and 8 from J, leaving 17 bases between them. The CDR3 is 14 residues long. Germline V lookup: CDR1 MDHEN, CDR2 SYDVKM.

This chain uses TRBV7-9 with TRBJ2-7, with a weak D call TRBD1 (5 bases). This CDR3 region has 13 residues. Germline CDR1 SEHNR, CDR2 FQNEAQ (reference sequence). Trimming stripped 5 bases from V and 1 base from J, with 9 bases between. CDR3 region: CASSVGESYEQYF. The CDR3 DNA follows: TGTGCCAGCAGCGTAGGGGAATCCTACGAGCAGTACTTC.

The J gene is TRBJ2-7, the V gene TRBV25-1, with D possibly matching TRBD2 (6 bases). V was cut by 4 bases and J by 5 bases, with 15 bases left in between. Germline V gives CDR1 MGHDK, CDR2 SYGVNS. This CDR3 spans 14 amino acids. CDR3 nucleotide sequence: TGTGCCAGCAGTGCCTTCGAGTCGGGGGACGAGCAGTACTTC. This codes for CASSAFESGDEQYF.

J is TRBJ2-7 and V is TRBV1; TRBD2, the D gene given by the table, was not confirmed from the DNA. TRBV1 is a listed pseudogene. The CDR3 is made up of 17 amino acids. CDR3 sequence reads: CTSSQDQASGGDYEQYF. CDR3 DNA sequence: TGCACCAGCAGCCAAGATCAGGCTAGCGGGGGGGACTACGAGCAGTACTTC.

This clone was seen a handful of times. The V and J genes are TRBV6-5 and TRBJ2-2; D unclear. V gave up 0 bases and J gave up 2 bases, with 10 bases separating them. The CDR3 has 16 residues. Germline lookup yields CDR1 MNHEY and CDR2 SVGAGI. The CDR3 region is CASSYSRLRNTGELFF. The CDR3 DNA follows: TGTGCCAGCAGTTACTCGAGACTGCGAAACACCGGGGAGCTGTTTTTT.

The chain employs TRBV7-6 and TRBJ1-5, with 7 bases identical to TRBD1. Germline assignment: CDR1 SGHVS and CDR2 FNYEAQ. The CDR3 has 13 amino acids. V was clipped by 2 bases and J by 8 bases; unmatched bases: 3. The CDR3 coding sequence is TGTGCCAGCAGCTTAACCGACAGGGAGCCCCAGCATTTT. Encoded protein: CASSLTDREPQHF.

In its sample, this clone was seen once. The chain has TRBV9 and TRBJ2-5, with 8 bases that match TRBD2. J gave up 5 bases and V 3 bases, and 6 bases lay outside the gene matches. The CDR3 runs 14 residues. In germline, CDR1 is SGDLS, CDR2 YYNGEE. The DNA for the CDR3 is TGTGCCAGCAGCGCCCCGGGGGGGATCGAGACCCAGTACTTC. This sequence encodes CASSAPGGIETQYF.

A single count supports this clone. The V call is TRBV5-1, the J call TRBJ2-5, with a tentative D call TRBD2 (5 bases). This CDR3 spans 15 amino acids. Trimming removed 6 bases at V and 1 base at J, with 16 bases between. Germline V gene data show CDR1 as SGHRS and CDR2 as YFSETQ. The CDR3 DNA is TGCGCCAGCACCATCCTCCCGGGGTCCCAAGAGACCCAGTACTTC. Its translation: CASTILPGSQETQYF.

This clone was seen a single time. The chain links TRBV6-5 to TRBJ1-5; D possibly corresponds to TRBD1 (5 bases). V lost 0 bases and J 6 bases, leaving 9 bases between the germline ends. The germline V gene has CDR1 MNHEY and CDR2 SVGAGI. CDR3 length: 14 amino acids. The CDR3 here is CASSYSQGFQPQHF. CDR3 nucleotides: TGTGCCAGCAGTTACTCGCAGGGTTTTCAGCCCCAGCATTTT.